The entry below gives a single TCR beta chain sequence along with its context. The entry originates in a study of blood T cell repertoires in COVID-19. Overall study: Samples came from the United States, Italy and Spain, spanning acute and convalescent COVID-19.

The CDR3 length is 13 residues. V lost 5 bases and J lost 0, with 8 bases in between. Germline CDR1 LNHDA, CDR2 SQIVND (reference sequence). Sequenced by immunoSEQ multiplex PCR; TCRdb stores in-frame clones only, minus some. The sample lists some 220,000 clones; around three quarters were seen once. This TCR was sampled from a woman in her seventies with acute or convalescent COVID-19. The specimen was peripheral blood. This chain joins TRBV19 and TRBJ2-7, with D maybe TRBD2 (6 bases). The CDR3 protein is CASSPGSSYEQYF. In DNA, the CDR3 is TGTGCCAGTAGTCCCGGGAGCTCCTACGAGCAGTACTTC.